This is a list of T cell receptor beta chains from one sample in a study of blood T cell repertoires in COVID-19. Sequencing used immunoSEQ multiplex PCR; TCRdb keeps in-frame clones, though not all of them. This table holds about 330,000 clones, roughly 89% found once. Sample: peripheral blood. The receptors were sampled from a man aged 25 to 40 with COVID-19, enrolled during active disease. The CDR3 runs from the conserved cysteine through the conserved F or W. The D gene is left open where the match is weak. Not all rows give a size; the values are once, few, many and, for expanded clones, a class.

V gene	J gene	D gene	clone size	CDR3 DNA	CDR3 protein
TRBV28	TRBJ2-1	-	-	TGTGCCAGCACTAGTGTGTCTAGCGCTATGTCCTACAATGAGCAGTTCTTC	CASTSVSSAMSYNEQFF
TRBV5-1	TRBJ2-3	-	-	TGCGCCAGCAGCGGAGGACAGAACCTTTACACAGATACGCAGTATTTT	CASSGGQNLYTDTQYF
TRBV19	TRBJ1-2	-	once	TGTGCCAGTAGCCGGGTGGGGCCGGATGGCTACACCTTC	CASSRVGPDGYTF
TRBV4-3	TRBJ2-5	TRBD2	once	TGCGCCAGCAGCCAAGGGACTAGCGGGGGGGAAAGATACCAAGAGACCCAGTACTTC	CASSQGTSGGERYQETQYF
TRBV11-2	TRBJ1-3	-	-	TGTGCCAGCAGCTTATCCAGGACAGCGAATGGAAACACCATATATTTT	CASSLSRTANGNTIYF
TRBV23-1	TRBJ1-1	-	-	TGCGCCAGCAGTCAGGCCGGGGGGAACACTGAAGCTTTCTTT	CASSQAGGNTEAFF
TRBV2	TRBJ2-2	TRBD1	-	TGTGCCAGCGCAGGACAGGGGCGTAACACCGGGGAGCTGTTTTTT	CASAGQGRNTGELFF
TRBV14	TRBJ1-2	TRBD1	-	TGTGCCAGCAGCCAAGATAGCCAAGCAAGGGACAGGGACTATGGCTACACCTTC	CASSQDSQARDRDYGYTF
TRBV20-1	TRBJ2-1	-	once	TGCAGTGCTAGACGAGGGAATGAGCAGTTCTTC	CSARRGNEQFF
TRBV11-2	TRBJ2-1	-	-	TGTGCCAGCAGCTTAGACCCGGTCCGATACAATGAGCAGTTCTTC	CASSLDPVRYNEQFF
TRBV6-6	TRBJ1-5	-	-	TGTGCCAGCAGTTACTCGCGGGTTCCCAGCAATCAGCCCCAGCATTTT	CASSYSRVPSNQPQHF
TRBV24-1	TRBJ2-4	-	-	TGTGCCACCAGTGATTTCGTGGTTTGCAATAGATTCTTATCTATAGCCAAAAACATTCAGTACTTC	CATSDFVVCNRFLSIAKNIQYF
TRBV6-1	TRBJ1-2	-	-	TGTGCCAGCAGTGAAGATGGGGGCCTCTATGGCTACACCTTC	CASSEDGGLYGYTF
TRBV19	TRBJ1-1	-	-	TGTGCCAGTAGTATAGAGTCGGGATCAAGAACTGAAGCTTTCTTT	CASSIESGSRTEAFF
TRBV2	TRBJ1-4	TRBD1	-	TGTGCCAGCAGGAAGTGGGACAGGGGGCTAGGTGAAAAACTGTTTTTT	CASRKWDRGLGEKLFF
TRBV4-1	TRBJ1-1	-	few	TGCGCCAGCAGCCCCGGGTGGGTCAGCATGAACACTGAAGCTTTCTTT	CASSPGWVSMNTEAFF
TRBV7-3	TRBJ2-2	TRBD2	-	TGTGCCAGCAGCTCTACCCGGGGCTTAGCGGGAGGGGTCACCGGGGAGCTGTTTTTT	CASSSTRGLAGGVTGELFF
TRBV6-6	TRBJ2-1	-	-	TGTGCCAGCAGAAGCCCCAGGGGACGCCGAGATGAGCAGTTCTTC	CASRSPRGRRDEQFF
TRBV21-1	TRBJ2-7	-	-	TGTGCCAGCAGCAAGGGGAGGACAGGCCCCTACGAGCAGTACTTC	CASSKGRTGPYEQYF
TRBV4-1	TRBJ2-7	TRBD2	-	TGCGCCAGCAGCCCCCCGCTAGCGGGAGCCTACGAGCAGTACTTC	CASSPPLAGAYEQYF
TRBV4-1	TRBJ2-7	-	-	TGCGCCAGCAGCCAAGATTTGAGGATACGGACCTACGAGCAGTACTTC	CASSQDLRIRTYEQYF
TRBV25-1	TRBJ2-3	TRBD2	once	TGTGCCAGCAGGGGAGGGCCCGGAGATACGCAGTATTTT	CASRGGPGDTQYF
TRBV29-1	TRBJ1-2	-	-	TGCAGCGTTCACGGGGGGGCGCTGGGCTACACCTTC	CSVHGGALGYTF
TRBV5-4	TRBJ1-2	-	-	TGTGCCAGCAGCCGTACAGGGAACTATGGCTACACCTTC	CASSRTGNYGYTF
TRBV29-1	TRBJ1-1	-	once	TGCAGCGTTGTAGAGTACATGAACACTGAAGCTTTCTTT	CSVVEYMNTEAFF
TRBV6-1	TRBJ2-7	TRBD2	once	TGTGCCAGCAGTGAATTTGAGTCGGGAGGTTACGAGCAGTACTTC	CASSEFESGGYEQYF
TRBV24-1	TRBJ2-3	TRBD2	once	TGTGCCACCACATACCCTGGACTAGCGGCAGATACGCAGTATTTT	CATTYPGLAADTQYF
TRBV27	TRBJ1-2	TRBD1	-	TGTGCCAGCAGTTTAAAGGAGGGGGCACGAGGCTACACCTTC	CASSLKEGARGYTF
TRBV7-9	TRBJ1-2	TRBD1	-	TGTGCCAGCAGAGGGACAGGAGGACTTTATGGCTACACCTTC	CASRGTGGLYGYTF
TRBV6-6	TRBJ1-2	-	-	TGTGCCAGCAGGACGACAGTTAACTATGGCTACACCTTC	CASRTTVNYGYTF
TRBV3-1/TRBV3-2	TRBJ1-5	-	-	TGTGCCAGCAGCCAAGAGGGCAGGGGCAGGAATCAGCCCCAGCATTTT	CASSQEGRGRNQPQHF
TRBV6-6	TRBJ2-7	TRBD1	-	TGTGCCAGCGTTCTTGGACAGGGAAGTTACGAGCAGTACTTC	CASVLGQGSYEQYF
TRBV2	TRBJ1-5	-	-	TGTGCCAGCAGTGAGTTGGTAGGGGGCAATCAGCCCCAGCATTTT	CASSELVGGNQPQHF
TRBV3-1/TRBV3-2	TRBJ1-4	TRBD1	-	TGTGCCAGCAGACCCGGGACAGGGACTAATGAAAAACTGTTTTTT	CASRPGTGTNEKLFF
TRBV5-8	TRBJ2-1	TRBD2	once	TGTGCCAGCAGCTTGACCCTAGCGGGTAAAGACAATGAGCAGTTCTTC	CASSLTLAGKDNEQFF
TRBV3-1/TRBV3-2	TRBJ1-5	-	-	TGTGCCAGCAGCCAAGATGGACATGCAAATCAGCCCCAGCATTTT	CASSQDGHANQPQHF
TRBV7-2	TRBJ2-4	-	-	TGTGCCAGCAGCCTTACTCGAGCCGGGGCCAAAAACATTCAGTACTTC	CASSLTRAGAKNIQYF
TRBV6-2/TRBV6-3	TRBJ2-3	-	-	TGTGCCAGCAGTTACGGGGGCCGCCTAAGCACAGATACGCAGTATTTT	CASSYGGRLSTDTQYF
TRBV3-1/TRBV3-2	TRBJ2-7	TRBD1	-	TGTGCCAGCAGCCAAGAGGGCGGTGGGACAGGGCCGTACGAGCAGTACTTC	CASSQEGGGTGPYEQYF
TRBV4-2	TRBJ1-2	TRBD1	once	TGTGCCAGCAGCCAGCCCACTCCCCGGACAGGCGGGAGGGACTATGGCTACACCTTC	CASSQPTPRTGGRDYGYTF
TRBV6-2/TRBV6-3	TRBJ2-1	-	-	TGTGCCAGCAGTTGGCAGGGGGCTAGCGGGAAGGCTGAGCAGTTCTTC	CASSWQGASGKAEQFF
TRBV25-1	TRBJ2-2	-	-	TGTGCCAGCAGTGCCCAGATCAACACCGGGGAGCTGTTTTTT	CASSAQINTGELFF
TRBV7-8	TRBJ2-1	-	-	TGTGCCAGCAGCCCGACAGGTGTGGTCAATGAGCAGTTCTTC	CASSPTGVVNEQFF
TRBV4-2	TRBJ2-7	-	-	TGTGCCAGCAGCCGGGGCGGCGGGGAACTCTACGAGCAGTACTTC	CASSRGGGELYEQYF
TRBV5-1	TRBJ1-5	-	-	TGCGCCAGCAGCTTGGGTGGTGAGAATCAGCCCCAGCATTTT	CASSLGGENQPQHF
TRBV27	TRBJ2-3	-	-	TGTGCCAGCAGCCCTAGCACAGATACGCAGTATTTT	CASSPSTDTQYF